One and the same sample provided the 20 T cell receptor beta chains below, sequenced in a study of PD-L1 blockade in urothelial cancer. The sample's time point: pretreatment peripheral blood. Sequencing used immunoSEQ multiplex PCR; TCRdb keeps in-frame clones, though not all of them. In the table there are approximately 32,000 clones, roughly 82% of which are singletons. The material sequenced was PBMCs, taken around atezolizumab (anti-PD-L1) treatment. These receptors were taken from a man aged 55 to 70 with urothelial cancer.

The chain combines TRBV6-1 with TRBJ2-5; 14 nucleotides agree with TRBD2. Germline values: CDR1 MNHNS, CDR2 SASEGT. The CDR3 runs to 17 residues. J was trimmed by 5 bases and V by 4 bases; bases with no gene match: 9. As DNA, the CDR3 is TGTGCCAGCAGTGTCAGCGGGACTAGCGGGGGACAGGAGACCCAGTACTTC. Translation gives CASSVSGTSGGQETQYF.

This chain links TRBV5-4 with TRBJ2-3; 10 bases map to TRBD2. V lost 4 bases and J lost 3; bases outside the gene matches: 11. CDR3 length: 17 residues. Germline CDR1 SGHNT, CDR2 YYREEE (reference sequence). The CDR3 reads CASSQPSGGVGTDTQYF. Written as DNA, the CDR3 is TGTGCCAGCAGCCAGCCTAGCGGGGGCGTCGGGACAGATACGCAGTATTTT.

This clone was seen once. The V gene is TRBV6-5, the J gene TRBJ1-5; D is uncertain. The germline V gene has CDR1 MNHEY and CDR2 SVGAGI. The CDR3 sequence is 13 residues long. The germline V and J ends were trimmed by 3 bases and 6 bases, with 9 bases remaining between them. DNA of the CDR3: TGTGCCAGCAGTTATACAACGGGTCAGCCCCAGCATTTT. This gives the protein CASSYTTGQPQHF.

The chain couples TRBV4-1 to TRBJ1-6; weak D call: TRBD1 (5 bases). Germline CDR1 is MGHRA and CDR2 is YSYEKL. The germline V and J ends were trimmed by 2 bases and 5 bases, with 19 bases remaining between them. There are 18 residues in the CDR3. Here the CDR3 DNA reads TGCGCCAGCAGCCAATCCACCGGGGGTTATCTAAATAATTCACCCCTCCACTTT. Its translation is CASSQSTGGYLNNSPLHF.

This rearrangement joins TRBV6-6 to TRBJ2-7, with TRBD1 matching over 7 bases. With V trimmed by 5 bases and J by 4 bases, 11 bases remained unmatched. The CDR3 has 15 amino acids. Germline CDR1 MNHNY, CDR2 SVGAGI (reference sequence). In DNA, the CDR3 is TGTGCCAGCAGTCCGCGGCAGGGGGAGTGGTACGAGCAGTACTTC. Amino acids: CASSPRQGEWYEQYF.

The rearrangement links TRBV2 to TRBJ2-7; 10 nucleotides line up with TRBD1. With V trimmed by 8 bases and J by 3 bases, 10 bases remained unmatched. Germline V gene data show CDR1 as SNHLY and CDR2 as FYNNEI. The length of the CDR3 is 15 residues. DNA for the CDR3: TGTGCCAGCCAAGAGGCCCGGGACAGGGGCTACGAGCAGTACTTC. It is translated as CASQEARDRGYEQYF.

This chain connects TRBV18 to TRBJ2-1; 12 bases map to TRBD1. Trimming took 1 base from V and 5 from J; bases not matched to a gene: 9. CDR1 KGHSH and CDR2 LQKENI come from the germline V gene. The CDR3 has 18 residues. In DNA form, the CDR3 reads TGTGCCAGCTCACCACGTGGGGTCGGGACAGGGGGCCACAATGAGCAGTTCTTC. Translation: CASSPRGVGTGGHNEQFF.

This chain links TRBV7-6 with TRBJ2-5; possibly TRBD2 for D (6 bases). Deletions cut 4 bases from V and 6 bases from J, with 12 bases between. The CDR3 contains 13 residues. Germline V lookup: CDR1 SGHVS, CDR2 FNYEAQ. CDR3 amino acids: CASSWDLGQTQYF. CDR3 bases: TGTGCCAGCAGCTGGGACTTGGGACAGACCCAGTACTTC.

The chain links TRBV5-4 to TRBJ1-4, with 7 positions matching TRBD1. Per germline, CDR1 SGHNT and CDR2 YYREEE (reference sequence). The CDR3 runs 17 residues. Unmatched junction bases numbered 8, after V lost 0 bases and J lost 3 bases. In nucleotides, the CDR3 is TGTGCCAGCAGCTTGGCGTCGAACAGGGGATCTAATGAAAAACTGTTTTTT. Translated, it gives CASSLASNRGSNEKLFF.

The chain is built from TRBV7-6 and TRBJ2-3; D unresolved. V lost 2 bases, J lost 1 base, and 16 bases lay in between. The germline CDR1 and CDR2 sequences are SGHVS and FNYEAQ. This CDR3 region has 17 residues. In DNA, the CDR3 is TGTGCCAGCAGCTTACTAAGTCCCGCAGGCCGCACAGATACGCAGTATTTT. It specifies CASSLLSPAGRTDTQYF. Full variable domain (missing parts from reference TRBV7-6 and TRBJ2-3): GAGVSQSPRYKVTKRGQDVALRCDPISGHVSLYWYRQALGQGPEFLTYFNYEAQQDKSGLPNDRFSAERPEGSISTLTIQRTEQRDSAMYRCASSLLSPAGRTDTQYFGPGTRLTVL.

The V gene is TRBV7-3, the J gene TRBJ2-5, with TRBD1 identical over 10 bases. The germline CDR1 and CDR2 sequences are SGHTA and FQGTGA. J gave up 5 bases and V 0 bases, and 6 bases lay outside the gene matches. The CDR3 loop spans 16 amino acids. CDR3 in amino acids: CASSLTGQGFSETQYF. Here the CDR3 DNA reads TGTGCCAGCAGCTTAACGGGACAGGGGTTTAGCGAGACCCAGTACTTC.

The J gene is TRBJ1-1, the V gene TRBV7-6; 8 nucleotides line up with TRBD1. Trimming at V came to 6 bases and at J to 1 base, leaving 4 bases not matched to a gene. This CDR3 region has 14 residues. Germline values: CDR1 SGHVS, CDR2 FNYEAQ. CDR3 protein: CASRPQGENTEAFF. CDR3 sequence (DNA): TGTGCCAGCAGACCACAGGGGGAGAACACTGAAGCTTTCTTT.

The J gene is TRBJ1-2, the V gene TRBV28; 10 nucleotides line up with TRBD1. This CDR3 contains 15 residues. Trimming removed 3 bases from V and 2 bases from J; junction bases left unmatched: 3. Germline lookup yields CDR1 MDHEN and CDR2 SYDVKM. The chain's CDR3 is CASSFPGQGNYGYTF. CDR3 nucleotides: TGTGCCAGCAGTTTTCCGGGACAGGGGAACTATGGCTACACCTTC.

This clone was picked up a small number of times. The V call is TRBV30, the J call TRBJ2-3, with a weak D call TRBD2 (7 bases). The CDR3 is 15 amino acids. The germline V gene has CDR1 GTSNPN and CDR2 SVGIG (reference sequence). Trimming stripped 4 bases from V and 2 bases from J, with 16 bases between. CDR3 sequence reads: CAWKGGAVHTDTQYF. The CDR3 coding sequence is TGTGCCTGGAAAGGGGGGGCGGTTCACACAGATACGCAGTATTTT.

This chain links TRBV7-9 with TRBJ2-2; 7 bases are shared with TRBD1. The germline gives CDR1 SEHNR, CDR2 FQNEAQ (reference sequence). The CDR3 runs 14 residues. V trimming: 8 bases; J trimming: 0 bases; junction bases outside the gene matches: 3. The CDR3 nucleotides are TGTGCCAGCCAGGGGGTTGCGAACACCGGGGAGCTGTTTTTT. Encoded protein: CASQGVANTGELFF.

The rearrangement joins TRBV27 to TRBJ2-2; D unclear. Germline V gene sequence: CDR1 MNHEY, CDR2 SMNVEV (reference sequence). This CDR3 is built from 14 residues. Trimming stripped 3 bases from V and 4 bases from J, with 9 bases between. CDR3 DNA: TGTGCCAGCAGTTTCAGCGTTATCACCGGGGAGCTGTTTTTT. It encodes CASSFSVITGELFF.

CDR3 sequence (DNA): TGTGCCAGCAGTGGCTACGACACCCCAACTAATGAAAAACTGTTTTTT. It codes for CASSGYDTPTNEKLFF. The rearrangement uses TRBV28 and TRBJ1-4; D ambiguous. This CDR3 spans 16 amino acids. V lost 5 bases, J lost 0 bases, and 13 bases lay in between. Germline loops: CDR1 MDHEN, CDR2 SYDVKM. The variable domain in full, with the rest retrieved from reference TRBV28 and TRBJ1-4, is DVKVTQSSRYLVKRTGEKVFLECVQDMDHENMFWYRQDPGLGLRLIYFSYDVKMKEKGDIPEGYSVSREKKERFSLILESASTNQTSMYLCASSGYDTPTNEKLFFGSGTQLSVL.

The V and J genes are TRBV5-1 and TRBJ2-7; D might be TRBD2 (5 bases). The CDR3 loop spans 14 amino acids. CDR1 and CDR2 (germline): SGHRS, YFSETQ. With 0 bases removed from V and 0 bases from J, the gap between germline ends came to 7 bases. As DNA, the CDR3 is TGCGCCAGCAGCTTGGACGGACTCTCCTACGAGCAGTACTTC. This sequence encodes CASSLDGLSYEQYF.

CDR3 residues: CASRAQGVSTDTQYF. CDR3 DNA: TGTGCCAGCAGGGCCCAGGGTGTTAGCACAGATACGCAGTATTTT. This rearrangement joins TRBV2 to TRBJ2-3; tentatively, D is TRBD1 (5 bases). V shed 6 bases and J shed 0 bases, with 13 bases lying between them. This CDR3 has 15 residues. The germline CDR1 and CDR2 sequences are SNHLY and FYNNEI.

The chain uses TRBV7-9 and TRBJ2-6; D gene uncertain. The CDR3 length is 15 residues. The V gene lost 3 bases and the J gene lost 2 bases, with 8 bases spanning the gap. Germline values: CDR1 SEHNR, CDR2 FQNEAQ (reference sequence). This chain's CDR3 is CASSFPRPGANVLTF. The CDR3 DNA is TGTGCCAGCAGCTTTCCGCGGCCTGGGGCCAACGTCCTGACTTTC.